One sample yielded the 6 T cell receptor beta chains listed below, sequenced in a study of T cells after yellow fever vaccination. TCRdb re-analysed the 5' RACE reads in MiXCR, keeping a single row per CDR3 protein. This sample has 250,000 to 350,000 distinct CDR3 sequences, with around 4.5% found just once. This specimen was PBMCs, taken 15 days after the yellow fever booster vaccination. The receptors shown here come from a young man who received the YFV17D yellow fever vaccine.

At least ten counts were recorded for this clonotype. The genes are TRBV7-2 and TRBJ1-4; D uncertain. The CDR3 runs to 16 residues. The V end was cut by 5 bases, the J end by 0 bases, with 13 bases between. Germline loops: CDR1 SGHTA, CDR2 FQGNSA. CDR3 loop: CASSPRPYATNEKLFF. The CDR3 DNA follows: TGTGCCAGCAGCCCCCGGCCGTACGCAACTAATGAAAAACTGTTTTTT. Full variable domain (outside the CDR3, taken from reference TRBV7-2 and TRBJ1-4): GAGVSQSPSNKVTEKGKDVELRCDPISGHTALYWYRQSLGQGLEFLIYFQGNSAPDKSGLPSDRFSAERTGGSVSTLTIQRTQQEDSAVYLCASSPRPYATNEKLFFGSGTQLSVL.

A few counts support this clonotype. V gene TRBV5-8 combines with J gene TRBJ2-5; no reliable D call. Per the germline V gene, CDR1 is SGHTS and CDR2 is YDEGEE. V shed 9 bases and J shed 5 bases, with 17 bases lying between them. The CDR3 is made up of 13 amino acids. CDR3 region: CANHLPGLETQYF. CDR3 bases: TGTGCCAACCATCTTCCGGGTTTGGAGACCCAGTACTTC. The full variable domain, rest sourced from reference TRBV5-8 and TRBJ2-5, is EAGVTQSPTHLIKTRGQQATLRCSPISGHTSVYWYQQALGLGLQFLLWYDEGEERNRGNFPPRFSGRQFPNYSSELNVNALELEDSALYLCANHLPGLETQYFGPGTRLLVL.

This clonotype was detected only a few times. The CDR3 reads CASSQPTGTGYNEQFF. CDR3 DNA: TGCGCCAGCAGCCAACCAACCGGGACTGGATACAATGAGCAGTTCTTC. The genes are TRBV4-1 and TRBJ2-1; D is perhaps TRBD2 (6 bases). Trimming removed 2 bases from V and 4 bases from J, with 15 bases in between. The CDR3 runs 16 residues. Germline CDR1 reads MGHRA; CDR2 reads YSYEKL.

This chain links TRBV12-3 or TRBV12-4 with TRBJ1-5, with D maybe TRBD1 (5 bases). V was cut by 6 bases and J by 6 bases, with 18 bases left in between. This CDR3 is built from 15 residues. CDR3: CASSGPGGVGQPQHF. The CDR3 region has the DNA TGTGCCAGCAGCGGCCCCGGGGGTGTGGGTCAGCCCCAGCATTTT.

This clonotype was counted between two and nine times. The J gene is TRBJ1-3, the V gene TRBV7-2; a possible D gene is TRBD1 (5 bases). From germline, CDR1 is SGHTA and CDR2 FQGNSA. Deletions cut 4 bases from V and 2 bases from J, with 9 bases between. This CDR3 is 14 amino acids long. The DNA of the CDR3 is TGTGCCAGCAGCTCAGGGTTTCCTGGAAACACCATATATTTT. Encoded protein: CASSSGFPGNTIYF.

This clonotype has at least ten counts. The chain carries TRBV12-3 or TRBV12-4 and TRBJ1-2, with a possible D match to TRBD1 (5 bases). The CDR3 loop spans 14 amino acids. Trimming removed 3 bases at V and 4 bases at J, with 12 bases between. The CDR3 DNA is TGTGCCAGCAGTTTGGTGGGGGTTGGCTATGGCTACACCTTC. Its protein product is CASSLVGVGYGYTF.